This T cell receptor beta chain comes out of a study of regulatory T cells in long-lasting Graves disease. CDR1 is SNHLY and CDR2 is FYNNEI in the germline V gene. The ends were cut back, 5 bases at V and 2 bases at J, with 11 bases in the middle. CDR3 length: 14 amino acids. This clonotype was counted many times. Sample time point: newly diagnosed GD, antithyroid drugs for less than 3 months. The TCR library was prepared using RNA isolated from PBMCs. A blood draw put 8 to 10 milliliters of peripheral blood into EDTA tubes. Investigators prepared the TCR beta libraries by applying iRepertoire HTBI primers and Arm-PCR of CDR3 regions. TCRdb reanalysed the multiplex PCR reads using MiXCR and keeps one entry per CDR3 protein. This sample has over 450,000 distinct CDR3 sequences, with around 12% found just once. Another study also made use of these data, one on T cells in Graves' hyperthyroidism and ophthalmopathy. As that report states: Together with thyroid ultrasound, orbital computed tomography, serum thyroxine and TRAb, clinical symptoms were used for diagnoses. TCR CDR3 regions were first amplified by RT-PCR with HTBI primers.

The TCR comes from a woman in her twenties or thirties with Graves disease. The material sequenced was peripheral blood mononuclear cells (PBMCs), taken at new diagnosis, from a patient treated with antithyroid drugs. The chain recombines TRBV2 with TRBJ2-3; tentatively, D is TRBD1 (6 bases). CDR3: CASSKGQITDTQYF. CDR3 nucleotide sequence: TGTGCCAGCAGTAAAGGACAGATCACAGATACGCAGTATTTT.